This T cell receptor (beta chain) stems from a study of CD8+CD57+ T cells in acquired aplastic anemia. The study, taken as a whole, reports: In common between the patients and the controls were more than 25 CD8+ CDR3 sequences. Controls did not differ significantly from patients in CD8+ Simpson's diversity.

The CDR3 loop spans 15 amino acids. Trimming removed 1 base at V and 4 bases at J, with 12 bases between. CDR1 SGHRS and CDR2 YFSETQ come from the germline V gene. Regarding this clonotype: What it binds is unknown.

Flow cytometry had shown expanded CD8+CD57+ cells in the patients chosen for sequencing. By the time of blood sampling, patients had still received no therapy. TCR beta VDJ and CDR3 profiling used genomic DNA as template. TCRdb independently ran MiXCR on the reads; one entry per CDR3 protein. The sample yields under 500,000 distinct CDR3 sequences, roughly 34% seen once. This sequence originates from a human donor with aplastic anemia. Specimen: sorted CD4+, CD8+, or CD8+CD57+ T cells (not recorded which) from PBMCs. The rearrangement uses TRBV5-1 and TRBJ2-1, with D uncertain. This chain's CDR3 is CASSLTQNRYNEQFF. The CDR3 DNA is TGCGCCAGCAGCTTGACCCAAAATCGATACAATGAGCAGTTCTTC.